The clone carrying this T cell receptor beta chain was counted a few times. No antigen is known for it. The data were obtained in a study of T cell responses to AZD1222 COVID-19 vaccine. Background on the study: Whether given at about 4 or about 12 weeks, second doses were pooled. Study-wide findings and caveats: White British people made up most donors, females outnumbered males, and clonal diversity was possibly underestimated. Repertoire collection took place solely once the T cell response had peaked.

In germline, CDR1 is ENHRY, CDR2 SYGVKD. This CDR3 has 15 residues. The V end was cut by 3 bases, the J end by 3 bases, with 11 bases between. The data were produced by immunoSEQ multiplex PCR, yet TCRdb's version contains in-frame clones alone and is incomplete. The sample has 140,000 to 150,000 clones; 85% to 90% are singletons. The TCR comes from an adult in good health. The specimen was peripheral blood, collected on day 0 of AZD1222 vaccination. The chain combines TRBV10-3 with TRBJ1-4; D may be TRBD1 (6 bases). In nucleotides, the CDR3 is TGTGCCATCAGTGATCCGGCAGGGGCTAATGAAAAACTGTTTTTT. Protein product: CAISDPAGANEKLFF.